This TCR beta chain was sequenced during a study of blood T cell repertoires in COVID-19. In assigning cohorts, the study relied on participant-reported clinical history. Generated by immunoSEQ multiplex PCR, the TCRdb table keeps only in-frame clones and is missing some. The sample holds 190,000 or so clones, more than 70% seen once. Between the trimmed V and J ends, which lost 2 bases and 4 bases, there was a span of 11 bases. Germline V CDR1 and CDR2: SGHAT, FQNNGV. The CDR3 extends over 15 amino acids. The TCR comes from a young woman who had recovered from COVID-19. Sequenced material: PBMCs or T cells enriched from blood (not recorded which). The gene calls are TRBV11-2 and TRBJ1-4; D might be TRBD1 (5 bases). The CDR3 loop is CASSLQGFGNEKLFF. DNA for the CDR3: TGTGCCAGCAGCTTACAGGGATTCGGTAATGAAAAACTGTTTTTT.